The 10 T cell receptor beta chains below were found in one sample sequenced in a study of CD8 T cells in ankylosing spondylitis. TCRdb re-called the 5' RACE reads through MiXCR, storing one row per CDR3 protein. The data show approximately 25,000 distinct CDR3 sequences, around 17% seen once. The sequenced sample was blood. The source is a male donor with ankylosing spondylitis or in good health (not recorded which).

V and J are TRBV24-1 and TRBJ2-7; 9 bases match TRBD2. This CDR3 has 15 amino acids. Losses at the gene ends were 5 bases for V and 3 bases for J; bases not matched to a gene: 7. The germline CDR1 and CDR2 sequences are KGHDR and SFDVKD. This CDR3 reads CATSGWSSGIYEQYF. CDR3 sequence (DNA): TGTGCCACCAGTGGATGGTCTAGCGGGATCTACGAGCAGTACTTC.

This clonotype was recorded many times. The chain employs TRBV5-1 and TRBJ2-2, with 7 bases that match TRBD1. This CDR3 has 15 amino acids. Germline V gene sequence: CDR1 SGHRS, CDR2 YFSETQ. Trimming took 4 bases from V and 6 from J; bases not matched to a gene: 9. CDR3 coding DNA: TGCGCCAGCAGCGCGAGTCTAGGGGGCCCCGGGGAGCTGTTTTTT. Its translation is CASSASLGGPGELFF.

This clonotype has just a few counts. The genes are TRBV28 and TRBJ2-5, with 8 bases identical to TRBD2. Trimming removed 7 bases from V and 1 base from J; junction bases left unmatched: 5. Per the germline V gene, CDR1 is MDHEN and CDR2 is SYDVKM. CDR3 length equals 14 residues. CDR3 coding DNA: TGTGCCAGCAACCGAGCGGGGGTCCAAGAGACCCAGTACTTC. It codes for CASNRAGVQETQYF.

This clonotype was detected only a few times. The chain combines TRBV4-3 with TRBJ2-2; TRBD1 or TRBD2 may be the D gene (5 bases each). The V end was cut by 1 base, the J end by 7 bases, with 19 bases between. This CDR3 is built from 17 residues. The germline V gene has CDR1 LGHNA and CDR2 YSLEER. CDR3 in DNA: TGCGCCAGCAGCCAAGGCGTTTCCGGGACCATTAACGGGGAGCTGTTTTTT. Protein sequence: CASSQGVSGTINGELFF.

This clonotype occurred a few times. The CDR3 is CASSQELGREQYF. The CDR3 DNA follows: TGCGCCAGCAGCCAAGAGTTGGGGCGCGAGCAGTACTTC. J is TRBJ2-7 and V is TRBV4-3; a weak D match, TRBD1 (5 bases). The CDR3 contains 13 residues. Between the trimmed V and J ends, which lost 0 bases and 6 bases, there was a span of 9 bases. The V gene's germline CDR1 is LGHNA and CDR2 YSLEER.

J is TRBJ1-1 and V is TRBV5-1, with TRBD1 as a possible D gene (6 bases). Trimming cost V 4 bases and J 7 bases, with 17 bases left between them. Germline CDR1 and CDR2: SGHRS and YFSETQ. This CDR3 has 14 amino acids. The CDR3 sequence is CASSLTRGLGEAFF. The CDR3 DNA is TGCGCCAGCAGCCTCACAAGGGGGTTGGGTGAAGCTTTCTTT.

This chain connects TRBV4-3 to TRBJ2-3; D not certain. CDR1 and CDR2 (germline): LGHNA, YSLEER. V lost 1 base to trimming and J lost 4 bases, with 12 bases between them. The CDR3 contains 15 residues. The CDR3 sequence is CASSQVRTFADTQYF. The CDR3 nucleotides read TGCGCCAGCAGCCAAGTCCGAACATTCGCAGATACGCAGTATTTT.

In nucleotides, the CDR3 is TGTGCCAGCAGTTATCAGGGGTCGAATCAGCCCCAGCATTTT. It encodes CASSYQGSNQPQHF. This chain joins TRBV2 and TRBJ1-5; possibly TRBD1 for D (6 bases). V gave up 5 bases and J gave up 4 bases, with 12 bases separating them. CDR3 length equals 14 residues. In germline, CDR1 is SNHLY, CDR2 FYNNEI.

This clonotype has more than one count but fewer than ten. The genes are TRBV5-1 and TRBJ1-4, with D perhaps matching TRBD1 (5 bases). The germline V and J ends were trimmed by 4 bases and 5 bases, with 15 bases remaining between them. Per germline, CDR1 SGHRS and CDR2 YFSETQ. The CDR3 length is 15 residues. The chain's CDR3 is CASSRSRDLNEKLFF. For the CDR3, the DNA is TGCGCCAGCAGCAGGAGCCGGGACCTCAATGAAAAACTGTTTTTT.

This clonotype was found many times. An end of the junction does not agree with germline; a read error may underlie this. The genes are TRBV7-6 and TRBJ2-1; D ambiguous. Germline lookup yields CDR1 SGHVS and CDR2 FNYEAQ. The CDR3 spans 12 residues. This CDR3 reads CASSPPYKEQFF. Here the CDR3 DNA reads TGTGCCAGCAGCCCCCCGTACAAGGAGCAGTTCTTC. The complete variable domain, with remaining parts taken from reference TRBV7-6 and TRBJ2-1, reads GAGVSQSPRYKVTKRGQDVALRCDPISGHVSLYWYRQALGQGPEFLTYFNYEAQQDKSGLPNDRFSAERPEGSISTLTIQRTEQRDSAMYRCASSPPYKEQFFGPGTRLTVL.